This TCR beta chain was captured in a study of T cells in narcolepsy. Background on the study: Enrolled donors included narcolepsy type 1 or type 2 patients and healthy controls.

The CDR3 sequence is 13 residues long. Germline V gene data show CDR1 as MNHNS and CDR2 as SASEGT. Trimming removed 6 bases from V and 3 bases from J; junction bases left unmatched: 3. With respect to this clone: Its antigen is unknown.

TCRdb keeps only in-frame clones here, not all; method: immunoSEQ multiplex PCR. Here the sample spans around 35,000 clones, 80% to 85% being singletons. The study, taken as a whole, reports: Some memory CD4+ repertoires had no autoreactive clone sequences.

This sequence joins TRBV6-1 and TRBJ2-7, with 9 bases matching TRBD2. The sample consisted of CD45RA- memory CD4+ T cells from PBMCs. This clonotype originated in a human donor with narcolepsy. CDR3 DNA sequence: TGTGCCAGCAGCCAGACTAGCGGCTACGAGCAGTACTTC. Translation gives CASSQTSGYEQYF.